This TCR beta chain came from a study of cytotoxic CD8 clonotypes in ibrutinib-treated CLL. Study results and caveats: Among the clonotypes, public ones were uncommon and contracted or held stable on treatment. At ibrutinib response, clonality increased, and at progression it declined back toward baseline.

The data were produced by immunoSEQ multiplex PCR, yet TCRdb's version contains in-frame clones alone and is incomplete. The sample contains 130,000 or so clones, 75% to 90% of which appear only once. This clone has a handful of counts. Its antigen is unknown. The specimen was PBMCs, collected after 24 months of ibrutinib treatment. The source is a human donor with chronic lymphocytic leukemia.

The CDR3 DNA follows: TGTGCCACCAGCCGCGACGTTCAGGGGGCCTGGGATCAGCCCCAGCATTTT. It is translated as CATSRDVQGAWDQPQHF. The rearrangement joins TRBV15 to TRBJ1-5; 8 bases are a match to TRBD1. V lost 5 bases and J lost 5; bases outside the gene matches: 14. CDR3 size: 17 residues. Per the germline V gene, CDR1 is LNHNV and CDR2 is YYDKDF (reference sequence).